This T cell receptor (beta chain) originates from a study of T cell repertoires in cytomegalovirus infection. For the study at large: HLA-C-restricted CMV epitopes, recently identified, and well-studied HLA-B-restricted ones were used by the study. Shared public TCR beta signatures pointed to both CMV infection and a matching HLA type.

Study-wide findings and caveats: The ex vivo response was dominated by HLA-C-restricted CMV-specific TCR beta clonotypes.

One entry per CDR3 protein, called by TCRdb with MiXCR from the reads. The sample includes around 900,000 distinct CDR3 sequences, under 40% of them seen just once. A few counts support this clonotype. Antigen: not known. Specimen: cultured CD8+ T cells from PBMCs, collected from culture after CMV antigen stimulation. The TCR sequence derives from a human donor in good health (CMV status not recorded). Some clones in this sample may be carry-over from other donors' samples.

The CDR3 spells CASSPHRKETQYF. In DNA, the CDR3 is TGTGCCAGCAGCCCCCACAGGAAAGAGACCCAGTACTTC. V gene TRBV7-9 combines with J gene TRBJ2-5; a possible D gene is TRBD1 (5 bases). Between the trimmed V and J ends, which lost 5 bases and 3 bases, there was a span of 10 bases. The CDR3 has 13 amino acids. Germline CDR1 reads SEHNR; CDR2 reads FQNEAQ (reference sequence).